This T cell receptor (beta chain) was sequenced in a study of blood T cells in healthy people across ages. The study's findings and limits: PBMCs that were unsorted prevented a conclusive naive versus antigen-experienced comparison. Researchers deemed the diversity estimates from one million T cells underestimates. Researchers report that TCR beta diversity correlated strongly with naive T cell percentage.

Together with a sample-barcoded 5' primer, a J-beta primer mix was included in a second PCR lasting about 6 to 12 cycles. Using its own MiXCR run on the 5' RACE reads, TCRdb lists one record per CDR3 protein. The table has about 1 million distinct CDR3 sequences, under 45% seen once; the top ten hold under 20%. For this clonotype: Its antigen remains unknown.

The CDR3 covers 14 residues. The germline CDR1 and CDR2 sequences are SNHLY and FYNNEI. Trimming removed 4 bases from V and 5 bases from J, with 9 bases in between. The sequence came from an older woman in good health. The sample consisted of blood. V and J are TRBV2 and TRBJ1-6; D is perhaps TRBD1 (5 bases). The CDR3, as DNA: TGTGCCAGCAGTGTCGGCAGGGATAATTCACCCCTCCACTTT. Translating gives CASSVGRDNSPLHF.